This T cell receptor (beta chain) was identified in a study of CD8 T cells in Susac syndrome. TEMRA cells were FACS-enriched, and CD8+ and CD4+ T cells were isolated negatively. After extraction with the RNeasy kit, about 0.5 to 1 ug of the RNA was reverse transcribed using random hexamers. MiXCR, run by TCRdb on the immunoSEQ multiplex PCR reads, gives a single entry per CDR3 protein. The sample records about 150,000 distinct CDR3 sequences, approximately 95% being singletons. Trimming cost V 3 bases and J 8 bases, with 16 bases left between them. CDR3 length: 13 amino acids. Per the germline V gene, CDR1 is DFQATT and CDR2 is SNEGSKA (reference sequence).

The specimen sequenced was CD4+ T cells from PBMCs. This chain connects TRBV20-1 to TRBJ1-2; D gene unclear. The receptor was derived from a human donor with Susac syndrome. The CDR3 region is CSASPRASSGYTF. The CDR3 DNA reads TGCAGTGCTAGTCCGAGGGCCTCTAGCGGCTACACCTTC.